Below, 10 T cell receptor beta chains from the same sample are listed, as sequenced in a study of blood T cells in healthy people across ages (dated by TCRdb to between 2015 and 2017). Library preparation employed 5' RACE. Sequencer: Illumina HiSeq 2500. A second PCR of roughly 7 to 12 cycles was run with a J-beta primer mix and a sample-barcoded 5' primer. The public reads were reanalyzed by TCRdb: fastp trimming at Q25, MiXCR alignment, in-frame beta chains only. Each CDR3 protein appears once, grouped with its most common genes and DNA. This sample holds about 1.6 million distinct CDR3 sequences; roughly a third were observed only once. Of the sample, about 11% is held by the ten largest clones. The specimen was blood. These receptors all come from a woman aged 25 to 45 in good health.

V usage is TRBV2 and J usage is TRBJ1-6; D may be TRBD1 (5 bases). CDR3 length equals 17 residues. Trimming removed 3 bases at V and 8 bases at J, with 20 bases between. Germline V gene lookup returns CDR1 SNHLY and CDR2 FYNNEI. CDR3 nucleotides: TGTGCCAGCAGTGAGAGGGCCGGGGCGCTTGGGCATTCACCCCTCCACTTT. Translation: CASSERAGALGHSPLHF.

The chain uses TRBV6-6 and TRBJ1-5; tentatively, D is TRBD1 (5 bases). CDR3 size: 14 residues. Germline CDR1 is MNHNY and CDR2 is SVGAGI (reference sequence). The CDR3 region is CTAGRGVSDQPQHF. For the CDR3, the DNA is TGTACCGCAGGACGGGGCGTTTCCGATCAGCCCCAGCATTTT.

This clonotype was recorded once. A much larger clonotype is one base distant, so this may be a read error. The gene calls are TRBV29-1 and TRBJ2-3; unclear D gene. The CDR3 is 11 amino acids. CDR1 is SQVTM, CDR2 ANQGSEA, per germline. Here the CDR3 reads CSVSDQDAQYF. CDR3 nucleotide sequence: TGCAGCGTTTCAGACCAAGATGCGCAGTATTTT.

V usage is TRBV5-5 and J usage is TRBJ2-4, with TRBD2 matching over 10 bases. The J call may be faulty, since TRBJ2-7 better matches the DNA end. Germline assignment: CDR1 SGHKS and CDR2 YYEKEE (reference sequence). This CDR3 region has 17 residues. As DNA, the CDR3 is TGTGCCAGCAGCTTGCGGGGCCAGCGGGAGGGCCTAGACGAGCAGTACTTC. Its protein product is CASSLRGQREGLDEQYF.

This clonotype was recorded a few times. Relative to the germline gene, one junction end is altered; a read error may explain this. CDR3 loop: CASSRRTGPDTQYF. CDR3 nucleotides: TGTGCCAGTAGCCGTCGGACAGGGCCAGATACGCAGTATTTT. The chain combines TRBV3-1 with TRBJ2-3; 8 bases match TRBD1. CDR1 and CDR2 from the germline V gene are LGHDT and YNNKEL (reference sequence). The CDR3 is made up of 14 amino acids.

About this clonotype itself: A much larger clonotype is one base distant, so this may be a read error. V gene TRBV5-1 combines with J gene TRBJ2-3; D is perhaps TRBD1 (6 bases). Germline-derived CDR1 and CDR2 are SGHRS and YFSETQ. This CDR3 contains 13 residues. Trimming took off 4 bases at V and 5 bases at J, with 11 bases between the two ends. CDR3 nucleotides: TGCGCCAGCAGCGCATACAGGGAAGATACGCAGTATTTT. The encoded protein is CASSAYREDTQYF.

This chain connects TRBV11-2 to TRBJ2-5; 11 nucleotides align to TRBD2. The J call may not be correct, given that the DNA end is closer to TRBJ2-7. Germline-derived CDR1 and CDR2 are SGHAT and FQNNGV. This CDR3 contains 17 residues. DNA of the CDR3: TGTGCCAGCAGCTTAGGTGCGACTAGCGGGACGATCAGCGAGCAGTACTTC. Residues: CASSLGATSGTISEQYF.

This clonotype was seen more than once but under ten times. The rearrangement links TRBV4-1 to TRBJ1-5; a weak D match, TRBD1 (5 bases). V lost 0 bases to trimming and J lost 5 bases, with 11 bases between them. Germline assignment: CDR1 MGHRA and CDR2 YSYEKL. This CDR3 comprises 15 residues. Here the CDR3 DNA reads TGCGCCAGCAGCCAAGATGGAGGGGTTTATCAGCCCCAGCATTTT. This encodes CASSQDGGVYQPQHF.

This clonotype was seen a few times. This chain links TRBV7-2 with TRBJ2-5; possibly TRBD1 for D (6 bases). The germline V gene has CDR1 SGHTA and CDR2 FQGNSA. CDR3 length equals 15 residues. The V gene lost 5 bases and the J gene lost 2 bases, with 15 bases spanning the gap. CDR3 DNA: TGTGCCAGCAGCCAAGGACAGATTAAACAAGAGACCCAGTACTTC. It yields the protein CASSQGQIKQETQYF.

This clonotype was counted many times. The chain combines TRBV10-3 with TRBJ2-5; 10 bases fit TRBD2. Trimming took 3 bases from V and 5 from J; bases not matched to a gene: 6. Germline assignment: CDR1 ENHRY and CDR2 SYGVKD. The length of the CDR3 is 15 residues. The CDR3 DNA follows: TGTGCCATCAGTGATGGGGTAGCGGGAGGTGAGACCCAGTACTTC. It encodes CAISDGVAGGETQYF.